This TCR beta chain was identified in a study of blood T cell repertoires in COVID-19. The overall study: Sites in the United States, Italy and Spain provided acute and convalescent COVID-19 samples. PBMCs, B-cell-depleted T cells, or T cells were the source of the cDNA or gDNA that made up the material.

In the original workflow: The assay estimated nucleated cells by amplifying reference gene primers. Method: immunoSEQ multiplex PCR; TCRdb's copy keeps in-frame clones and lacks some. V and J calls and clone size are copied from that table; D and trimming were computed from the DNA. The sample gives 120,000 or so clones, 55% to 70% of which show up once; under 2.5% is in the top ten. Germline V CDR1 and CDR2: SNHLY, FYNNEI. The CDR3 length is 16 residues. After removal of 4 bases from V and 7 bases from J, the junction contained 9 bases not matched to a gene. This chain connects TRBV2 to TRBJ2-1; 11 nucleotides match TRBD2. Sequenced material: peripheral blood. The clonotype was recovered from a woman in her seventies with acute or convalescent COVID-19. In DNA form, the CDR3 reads TGTGCCAGCAGTGCGCCGCGGCTAGCGGGGGGTAATGAGCAGTTCTTC. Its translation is CASSAPRLAGGNEQFF.